Listed below are T cell receptor beta chains from one sample, sequenced in a study of T cell responses to AZD1222 COVID-19 vaccine. The table came from immunoSEQ multiplex PCR; TCRdb's copy has only in-frame clones and leaves some out. The sample holds approximately 67,000 clones, around 86% seen once. Material: peripheral blood, obtained on day 0 of AZD1222 vaccination. The receptors here all came from an adult in good health. The CDR3 runs from the conserved cysteine through the conserved F or W. D genes are given only for firm matches. Clone size, where shown, is once, few, many, or a class for clones that have expanded.

clone_size d_call j_call v_call cdr3_aa cdr3_nt
- TRBD1 TRBJ1-5 TRBV30 CAWSPPGTGRNQPQHF TGTGCCTGGAGCCCCCCCGGGACAGGGAGAAATCAGCCCCAGCATTTT
- - TRBJ1-5 TRBV5-1 CASSSRPGANQPQHF TGCGCCAGCAGCTCCCGGCCGGGAGCCAATCAGCCCCAGCATTTT
- - TRBJ2-1 TRBV10-3 CAISEGASYNEQFF TGTGCCATCAGTGAGGGGGCCTCCTACAATGAGCAGTTCTTC
- TRBD2 TRBJ2-2 TRBV14 CASSPGTSGIRTGELFF TGTGCCAGCAGCCCCGGGACTAGCGGGATACGAACCGGGGAGCTGTTTTTT
- TRBD1 TRBJ2-7 TRBV27 CASSRTTGGYEQYF TGTGCCAGCAGTCGAACGACAGGGGGCTACGAGCAGTACTTC
- - TRBJ1-1 TRBV9 CANLSGANTEAFF TGTGCCAACCTCTCCGGGGCGAACACTGAAGCTTTCTTT
once - TRBJ2-3 TRBV5-1 CASSLALAADTQYF TGCGCCAGCAGCTTGGCATTAGCAGCAGATACGCAGTATTTT
once - TRBJ1-1 TRBV9 CASSDRPGGGTEAFF TGTGCCAGCAGCGACCGCCCAGGTGGGGGTACTGAAGCTTTCTTT
- TRBD2 TRBJ2-1 TRBV2 CASRDPRTSGGGEQFF TGTGCCAGCAGGGACCCCCGGACTAGCGGGGGCGGTGAGCAGTTCTTC
- TRBD2 TRBJ2-7 TRBV15 CATSQWGGRQYF TGTGCCACCAGCCAATGGGGGGGAAGGCAGTACTTC
few TRBD2 TRBJ2-3 TRBV11-2 CASSLYSGDTDTQYF TGTGCCAGCAGCTTATACAGCGGGGACACAGATACGCAGTATTTT
once - TRBJ1-6 TRBV27 CASSLSDWGAGSPLHF TGTGCCAGCAGTTTATCGGATTGGGGGGCGGGTTCACCCCTCCACTTT
- - TRBJ1-3 TRBV4-1 CASSQSFDRNSGNTIYF TGCGCCAGCAGCCAATCTTTTGACAGAAACTCTGGAAACACCATATATTTT
- - TRBJ2-1 TRBV6-2/TRBV6-3 CASSPRTLSPYNEQFF TGTGCCAGCAGCCCCCGGACGCTTTCGCCCTACAATGAGCAGTTCTTC
- TRBD2 TRBJ2-7 TRBV19 CASSRTSGAYEQYF TGTGCCAGTAGTCGGACTAGCGGGGCCTACGAGCAGTACTTC
- - TRBJ2-5 TRBV6-2/TRBV6-3 CASSYSTGTQYF TGTGCCAGCAGTTACTCGACAGGGACCCAGTACTTC
- - TRBJ2-5 TRBV6-2/TRBV6-3 CASSYHSAKETQYF TGTGCCAGCAGTTACCACTCTGCTAAAGAGACCCAGTACTTC
- - TRBJ2-5 TRBV19 CASSVLRGKGQETQYF TGTGCCAGTTCCGTTTTACGGGGGAAGGGCCAAGAGACCCAGTACTTC
- - TRBJ2-3 TRBV27 CASRTTGTGGTDTQYF TGTGCCAGCAGAACGACCGGAACCGGAGGGACAGATACGCAGTATTTT
few - TRBJ2-7 TRBV7-6 CASSFQDTYEQYF TGTGCCAGCAGCTTCCAGGATACCTACGAGCAGTACTTC
- - TRBJ1-3 TRBV30 CAWRAPSGNTIYF TGTGCCTGGAGGGCCCCCTCTGGAAACACCATATATTTT
- - TRBJ2-3 TRBV7-2 CASSFMADTQYF TGTGCCAGCAGCTTCATGGCGGATACGCAGTATTTT
- - TRBJ2-7 TRBV28 CASSLIPAESSYEQYF TGTGCCAGCAGTCTCATCCCGGCCGAAAGCTCCTACGAGCAGTACTTC
- TRBD2 TRBJ2-2 TRBV11-3 CASSGLAGARTGELFF TGTGCCAGCAGCGGACTAGCGGGGGCGAGAACCGGGGAGCTGTTTTTT
- - TRBJ2-2 TRBV15 CATSREVTSRTGELFF TGTGCCACCAGCAGAGAAGTAACTAGCCGAACCGGGGAGCTGTTTTTT
- TRBD1 TRBJ1-1 TRBV19 CASSPEGAYTEAFF TGTGCCAGTAGCCCGGAGGGGGCCTACACTGAAGCTTTCTTT
few - TRBJ2-1 TRBV7-2 CASGNVNEQFF TGTGCCAGCGGGAACGTGAATGAGCAGTTCTTC
- TRBD1 TRBJ1-5 TRBV18 CASSPPTGANQPQHF TGTGCCAGCTCACCACCGACAGGGGCCAATCAGCCCCAGCATTTT
- TRBD1 TRBJ2-5 TRBV7-8 CASSLPTGAGETQYF TGTGCCAGCAGCTTACCCACAGGGGCAGGAGAGACCCAGTACTTC
few TRBD1 TRBJ1-1 TRBV7-2 CASSPGGIGEAFF TGTGCCAGCAGCCCAGGGGGGATCGGTGAAGCTTTCTTT
- - TRBJ1-4 TRBV29-1 CSAGGTEGFGRNEKLFF TGCAGCGCCGGGGGTACAGAGGGTTTTGGGAGGAATGAAAAACTGTTTTTT
- - TRBJ1-3 TRBV7-3 CASSHQASGQCVPNLRRNTIYF TGTGCCAGCAGTCATCAGGCCTCAGGACAGTGCGTCCCTAACCTCCGCCGAAACACCATATATTTT
- - TRBJ2-1 TRBV13 CASSLGTGPSYNEQFF TGTGCCAGCAGCTTAGGCACAGGGCCATCCTACAATGAGCAGTTCTTC
- TRBD2 TRBJ2-7 TRBV3-1/TRBV3-2 CASSQGLAGAYEQYF TGTGCCAGCAGCCAAGGACTAGCGGGGGCCTACGAGCAGTACTTC
once - TRBJ2-1 TRBV7-3 CASSFSGNEQFF TGTGCCAGCAGCTTCTCGGGAAATGAGCAGTTCTTC
few - TRBJ2-1 TRBV21-1 CARTSGSSYNEQFF TGTGCCAGGACTAGCGGGAGCTCCTACAATGAGCAGTTCTTC
- TRBD1 TRBJ2-7 TRBV7-2 CASSYRDRSYEQYF TGTGCCAGCAGCTACCGGGACAGATCTTACGAGCAGTACTTC
once - TRBJ1-1 TRBV10-3 CAIMRNRANTEAFF TGTGCCATCATGAGAAACAGGGCGAACACTGAAGCTTTCTTT
- - TRBJ2-1 TRBV11-2 CASSSLRAGTYNEQFF TGTGCCAGCAGCAGTCTTCGGGCAGGGACCTACAATGAGCAGTTCTTC
- - TRBJ1-4 TRBV5-8 CASSFGTAATNEKLFF TGTGCCAGCAGCTTTGGGACGGCCGCAACTAATGAAAAACTGTTTTTT
- TRBD2 TRBJ2-7 TRBV5-4 CASSLLIPSGSHEQYF TGTGCCAGCAGCTTGTTAATCCCTAGCGGGAGCCACGAGCAGTACTTC
- - TRBJ1-1 TRBV6-5 CATQTQGGFPEAFF TGTGCCACGCAGACTCAGGGCGGATTCCCTGAAGCTTTCTTT
- - TRBJ1-1 TRBV3-1/TRBV3-2 CASSQTMRVPGAFF TGTGCCAGCAGCCAGACCATGAGGGTCCCGGGGGCTTTCTTT
- - TRBJ1-4 TRBV19 CASSRQTNEKLFF TGTGCCAGTAGTCGGCAAACTAATGAAAAACTGTTTTTT
- TRBD1 TRBJ1-4 TRBV27 CASSLRQGQGEKLFF TGTGCCAGCAGTCTCCGACAGGGGCAGGGAGAAAAACTGTTTTTT
- - TRBJ2-3 TRBV19 CASSVQRRGPRSDTQYF TGTGCCAGTAGTGTTCAAAGAAGAGGGCCAAGGTCTGATACGCAGTATTTT
few TRBD1 TRBJ1-5 TRBV19 CASSSWDSNQPQHF TGTGCCAGTAGTTCGTGGGACAGTAATCAGCCCCAGCATTTT
- - TRBJ2-7 TRBV21-1 CASSPNPQTPATSSYEQYF TGTGCCAGCAGCCCGAATCCACAAACCCCAGCGACAAGCTCCTACGAGCAGTACTTC
- TRBD1 TRBJ2-7 TRBV6-1 CASSEYWTGDDEQYF TGTGCCAGCAGTGAATACTGGACAGGGGACGACGAGCAGTACTTC
- TRBD2 TRBJ2-7 TRBV7-2 CASSFSWLAGGGYEQYF TGTGCCAGCAGCTTCTCCTGGCTAGCGGGAGGGGGTTACGAGCAGTACTTC
- - TRBJ2-1 TRBV5-4 CASSLRRRGEQFF TGTGCCAGCAGCCTGCGGCGAAGGGGTGAGCAGTTCTTC
- TRBD1 TRBJ2-3 TRBV6-5 CASSSRDRGTDTQYF TGTGCCAGCAGTAGCCGGGACAGGGGCACAGATACGCAGTATTTT
- - TRBJ2-1 TRBV7-9 CASSPRPLSGSPSYNEQFF TGTGCCAGCAGCCCCAGGCCACTTTCGGGGAGCCCCTCCTACAATGAGCAGTTCTTC
- - TRBJ2-7 TRBV11-2 CASSLTSGPRVEQYF TGTGCCAGCAGCTTAACATCGGGGCCCCGCGTAGAGCAGTACTTC
- - TRBJ1-3 TRBV5-5 CASSLTLPTGISGNTIYF TGTGCCAGCAGCTTGACCCTCCCGACAGGAATCTCTGGAAACACCATATATTTT